The rows below give T cell receptor beta chains drawn from one sample of a study of blood T cell repertoires in COVID-19. The data were produced by immunoSEQ multiplex PCR, yet TCRdb's version contains in-frame clones alone and is incomplete. The repertoire has 150,000 to 200,000 clones, about 85% of them found once; the top ten carry around 3.2%. Sample: peripheral blood. These receptors all stem from a human donor with acute or convalescent COVID-19. The donor label of this sample is uncertain. Both conserved end residues are part of each CDR3. A D gene is named only where the DNA matches it firmly. Not all rows give a size; the values are once, few, many and, for expanded clones, a class.

DNA	CDR3	length	size	J	D	V
TGTGCCAGTAGTACGACCGGACAGGCGAGCTCCTACAATGAGCAGTTCTTC	CASSTTGQASSYNEQFF	17	.	TRBJ2-1	TRBD1	TRBV19
TGTGCCATCAGTGACTGGACATTCGAGCAGTACTTC	CAISDWTFEQYF	12	few	TRBJ2-7	.	TRBV10-3
TGTGCCAGCAGTCTCTGGGGCGATCAGCCCCAGCATTTT	CASSLWGDQPQHF	13	.	TRBJ1-5	.	TRBV27
TGTGCCAGCAGCAGAATAGCGGGGGGGACCAGCACAGATACGCAGTATTTT	CASSRIAGGTSTDTQYF	17	once	TRBJ2-3	TRBD2	TRBV5-6
TGTGCTCCGGGGACAGGGGGCGGAAACAATGAGCAGTTCTTC	CAPGTGGGNNEQFF	14	.	TRBJ2-1	TRBD1	TRBV5-4
TGTGCCAGCAGCGAAAGCGGGGGTGGAGAGACCCAGTACTTC	CASSESGGGETQYF	14	.	TRBJ2-5	TRBD2	TRBV7-2
TGTGCCAGCGCCAACAGGGGGGTCTGGGCCGGCTACACCTTC	CASANRGVWAGYTF	14	.	TRBJ1-2	TRBD1	TRBV28
TGTGCCAGCTCACCACCGTTCGGTATCTCTGGGGCCAACGTCCTGACTTTC	CASSPPFGISGANVLTF	17	.	TRBJ2-6	.	TRBV18
TGTGCCAGCAGTCACCGGGACAGGGGGCGCCGCGGCTATGGCTACACCTTC	CASSHRDRGRRGYGYTF	17	.	TRBJ1-2	TRBD1	TRBV11-2
TGTGCCAGCAGGAGACCTGGGGGGAGGAATGAAAAACTGTTTTTT	CASRRPGGRNEKLFF	15	.	TRBJ1-4	.	TRBV6-5
TGTGCCAGCAGACTCCTTTTGACGGGGAACACTGAAGCTTTCTTT	CASRLLLTGNTEAFF	15	once	TRBJ1-1	.	TRBV6-5
TGTGCCAGCAGCTTATTCGGGGGAGACACCATATATTTT	CASSLFGGDTIYF	13	.	TRBJ1-3	.	TRBV7-2
TGTGCCAGCAGTTTAAGTGGGGGGTCTCTCCCCTACAATGAGCAGTTCTTC	CASSLSGGSLPYNEQFF	17	.	TRBJ2-1	.	TRBV28
TGTGCCATCAGCCGGGGGACTGCAACTAATGAAAAACTGTTTTTT	CAISRGTATNEKLFF	15	few	TRBJ1-4	.	TRBV10-3
TGTGCCAGCAGGACAGGGGGCGGCTATGGCTACACCTTC	CASRTGGGYGYTF	13	.	TRBJ1-2	TRBD1	TRBV28
TGTGCCAGCAGCCCACTCCCCTCTGGAAACACCATATATTTT	CASSPLPSGNTIYF	14	.	TRBJ1-3	.	TRBV7-3
TGTGCCAGCAGTTACCTCGGCAGGGTTAGTGAAGCTTTCTTT	CASSYLGRVSEAFF	14	.	TRBJ1-1	.	TRBV6-2/TRBV6-3
TGCAGTGCCCAAGACTATACCTTC	CSAQDYTF	8	.	TRBJ1-2	.	TRBV20-1
TGTGCCAGCAGCGGAGGGGACAGGGCCTCCTTTGGCTACACCTTC	CASSGGDRASFGYTF	15	few	TRBJ1-2	TRBD1	TRBV9
TGTGCCAGCAGCCAAGTAGGACAGGGGAACACTGAAGCTTTCTTT	CASSQVGQGNTEAFF	15	.	TRBJ1-1	TRBD1	TRBV4-2
TGTGCTAGTGGGAGGAATCAGCCCCAGCATTTT	CASGRNQPQHF	11	.	TRBJ1-5	.	TRBV12-5
TGTGCCAGCAGTTACTCGGGAGGCGGCTCTGGAAACACCATATATTTT	CASSYSGGGSGNTIYF	16	.	TRBJ1-3	.	TRBV6-6
TGCAGTGCTAACAGCAAGGAGACCCAGTACTTC	CSANSKETQYF	11	.	TRBJ2-5	.	TRBV20-1
TGTGCCAGCAAAACGACAGGAGCTGGGGCCACTGAAGCTTTCTTT	CASKTTGAGATEAFF	15	.	TRBJ1-1	.	TRBV6-5
TGTGCAAGTCGCTCAACGGACAGGGGAATCCGACGACCCTACGAGCAGTACTTC	CASRSTDRGIRRPYEQYF	18	once	TRBJ2-7	.	TRBV12-2
TGCGCCAGCAGCTTATCGCAAGAGACCCAGTACTTC	CASSLSQETQYF	12	.	TRBJ2-5	.	TRBV5-1
TGTGCCAGCAGTCCCAGGACAGATAGAGGCGAGCAGTACTTC	CASSPRTDRGEQYF	14	.	TRBJ2-7	.	TRBV28
TGTGCCAGCAGCGGCAGGGGCTTTGGATATGGCTACACCTTC	CASSGRGFGYGYTF	14	.	TRBJ1-2	.	TRBV11-2
TGTGCTAGTGGCCTAGGGGTTCGGGTATACTACGAGCAGTACTTC	CASGLGVRVYYEQYF	15	.	TRBJ2-7	.	TRBV12-5
TGTGCCAGCAGCCACCCAACAGGGAGCTCCTATAATTCACCCCTCCACTTT	CASSHPTGSSYNSPLHF	17	few	TRBJ1-6	.	TRBV11-3
TGTGCCAGCAGCGCACCGGGGGACGTCGAAAAACTGTTTTTT	CASSAPGDVEKLFF	14	.	TRBJ1-4	.	TRBV9
TGTGCCAGCAGCCCTCGACAGGGTATGGTCGCTTTCTTT	CASSPRQGMVAFF	13	few	TRBJ1-1	TRBD1	TRBV11-2
TGCGCCAGCAGTCAGACCAGGACAGGGGCCTACTATGGCTACACCTTC	CASSQTRTGAYYGYTF	16	.	TRBJ1-2	TRBD1	TRBV5-1
TGTGCCAGCAATACAGGGGGCAGCAACTACGAGCAGTACTTC	CASNTGGSNYEQYF	14	.	TRBJ2-7	TRBD1	TRBV6-5
TGTGCCAGCAGACTCACAGGGGATGCTAACTATGGCTACACCTTC	CASRLTGDANYGYTF	15	.	TRBJ1-2	TRBD1	TRBV2
TGTGCCAGCAGCACAACGGGATACGGCTACACCTTC	CASSTTGYGYTF	12	.	TRBJ1-2	.	TRBV27
TGTGCCAGCAGCTTGGCACTAGCGTCCTACGAGCAGTACTTC	CASSLALASYEQYF	14	few	TRBJ2-7	TRBD2	TRBV5-5
TGCGCCAGCAGTCCCGGGACAGGTAGCTACAATGAGCAGTTCTTC	CASSPGTGSYNEQFF	15	.	TRBJ2-1	TRBD1	TRBV10-1
TGCGCCAGCCAGAGGGGGGGACCTTCGGGAGATGAGCAGTACTTC	CASQRGGPSGDEQYF	15	.	TRBJ2-7	.	TRBV5-1
TGCAGCGTTGGGGAATACAGGGGCTCCTACAATGAGCAGTTCTTC	CSVGEYRGSYNEQFF	15	once	TRBJ2-1	TRBD1	TRBV29-1
TGTGCCAGCAGTGGACTAGCGGGGGGAACCGGGGAGCTGTTTTTT	CASSGLAGGTGELFF	15	.	TRBJ2-2	TRBD2	TRBV6-6
TGTGCCAGCAAAGCATGGGCGGGTTCCGGGATTCAGCCCCAGCATTTT	CASKAWAGSGIQPQHF	16	once	TRBJ1-5	.	TRBV2
TGCGCCAGCAGCTTGGCCGGGGGAGATAATGAAAAACTGTTTTTT	CASSLAGGDNEKLFF	15	.	TRBJ1-4	.	TRBV5-1
TGTGCCTGGAAGGTGGGGGCGGATAATTCACCCCTCCACTTT	CAWKVGADNSPLHF	14	once	TRBJ1-6	.	TRBV30
TGTGCCAGCAGCTTAGGACAGGGGGTCTACAATGAGCAGTTCTTC	CASSLGQGVYNEQFF	15	.	TRBJ2-1	TRBD1	TRBV7-9
TGCGCCAGCAGCTTGACAGGGGGCTATCAGCCCCAGCATTTT	CASSLTGGYQPQHF	14	once	TRBJ1-5	TRBD1	TRBV5-1
TGTGCCAGTAGTATGTGGCTAGCGGAGACCCAGTACTTC	CASSMWLAETQYF	13	.	TRBJ2-5	.	TRBV19